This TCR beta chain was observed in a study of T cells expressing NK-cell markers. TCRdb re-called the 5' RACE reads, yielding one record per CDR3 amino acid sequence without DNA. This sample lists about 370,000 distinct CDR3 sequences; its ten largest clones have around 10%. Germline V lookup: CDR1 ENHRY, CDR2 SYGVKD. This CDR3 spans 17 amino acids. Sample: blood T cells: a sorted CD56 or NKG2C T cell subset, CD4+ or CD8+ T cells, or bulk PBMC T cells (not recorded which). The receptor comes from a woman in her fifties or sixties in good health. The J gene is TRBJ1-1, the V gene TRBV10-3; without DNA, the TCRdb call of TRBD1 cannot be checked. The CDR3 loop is CAISLSRGASGNTEAFF.